This TCR beta chain appears in the sequencing data of a study of blood T cell repertoires in COVID-19. About the research overall: In each case, the material was cDNA or gDNA derived from T cells, B-cell-depleted T cells, or PBMCs.

The V gene lost 3 bases and the J gene lost 3 bases, with 14 bases spanning the gap. Germline-derived CDR1 and CDR2 are DFQATT and SNEGSKA (reference sequence). This CDR3 spans 14 amino acids. TCRdb's table, derived via immunoSEQ multiplex PCR, lists solely in-frame clones and lacks some. Of some 30,000 clones listed, around 90% are singletons. Sequencing input: peripheral blood. This TCR derives from a man in his sixties with active COVID-19. The gene calls are TRBV20-1 and TRBJ1-1; tentative D call: TRBD1 (5 bases). This chain's CDR3 is CSASSGRAHTEAFF. The CDR3 DNA reads as TGCAGTGCTAGTTCAGGGAGGGCGCACACTGAAGCTTTCTTT.